These T cell receptor beta chains were read from a single sample in a study of shared T cell receptors in the human thymus. TCRdb keeps only in-frame clones here, not all; method: immunoSEQ multiplex PCR. The sample comprises approximately 400,000 clones, around 93% of which are singletons, and around 0.018% rests with the top ten. The specimen was thymocytes. These receptors came from a human donor. Both conserved end residues are part of each CDR3. The order of the fields is D gene, J gene, V gene, clone size, CDR3 DNA, CDR3 protein. The D gene is left open where the match is weak. Clone sizes are given selectively: once, few, many, or a class where the clone is expanded.

D gene: .
J gene: TRBJ1-5
V gene: TRBV15
clone size: .
CDR3 DNA: TGTGCCACCAGCAGAGATAAGGGTTATAGCAATCAGCCCCAGCATTTT
CDR3 protein: CATSRDKGYSNQPQHF

D gene: TRBD2
J gene: TRBJ2-2
V gene: TRBV4-3
clone size: .
CDR3 DNA: TGCGCCAGCAGCCAAGGGTTTATACCCTGGCGGGAGGGAGACACCGGGGAGCTGTTTTTT
CDR3 protein: CASSQGFIPWREGDTGELFF

D gene: .
J gene: TRBJ2-6
V gene: TRBV30
clone size: .
CDR3 DNA: TGTGCAGTCCAGGTACTTCGATCTGGGGCCAACGTCCTGACTTTC
CDR3 protein: CAVQVLRSGANVLTF

D gene: .
J gene: TRBJ2-7
V gene: TRBV6-1
clone size: .
CDR3 DNA: TGTGCCAGCAACCCCTTGGGGTCGCCCTACGAGCAGTACTTC
CDR3 protein: CASNPLGSPYEQYF

D gene: .
J gene: TRBJ1-5
V gene: TRBV29-1
clone size: .
CDR3 DNA: TGCAGCGTTGGTGGGGGGGATAGCAATCAGCCCCAGCATTTT
CDR3 protein: CSVGGGDSNQPQHF

D gene: .
J gene: TRBJ2-7
V gene: TRBV28
clone size: .
CDR3 DNA: TGTGCCAGCAGTTTAGCTGGGTGCTCCTACGAGCAGTACTTC
CDR3 protein: CASSLAGCSYEQYF

D gene: .
J gene: TRBJ2-4
V gene: TRBV5-4
clone size: .
CDR3 DNA: TGTGCCAGCAGCCTGCAGAGGGCCGCCAAAAACATTCAGTACTTC
CDR3 protein: CASSLQRAAKNIQYF

D gene: TRBD1
J gene: TRBJ2-7
V gene: TRBV28
clone size: .
CDR3 DNA: TGTGCCAGCAGCCCACATCACGACCTTCCCGGGACAGGGACCGCCTACGAGCAGTACTTC
CDR3 protein: CASSPHHDLPGTGTAYEQYF

D gene: TRBD1
J gene: TRBJ2-7
V gene: TRBV5-5
clone size: .
CDR3 DNA: TGTGCCAGCAGCTTGGCGCCCCTGACAGGGGCGACCTACGAGCAGTACTTC
CDR3 protein: CASSLAPLTGATYEQYF

D gene: TRBD2
J gene: TRBJ2-5
V gene: TRBV5-4
clone size: .
CDR3 DNA: TGTGCCAGCAGCTTGGCTAGCGGGGGCCAAGAGACCCAGTACTTC
CDR3 protein: CASSLASGGQETQYF

D gene: .
J gene: TRBJ2-5
V gene: TRBV28
clone size: .
CDR3 DNA: TGTGCCAGCAGTTTATGCGGGGCTGTTAAAGAGACCCAGTACTTC
CDR3 protein: CASSLCGAVKETQYF

D gene: .
J gene: TRBJ2-2
V gene: TRBV11-1
clone size: .
CDR3 DNA: TGTGCCAGCAGCTTGGGGCAAGCGAACACCGGGGAGCTGTTTTTT
CDR3 protein: CASSLGQANTGELFF

D gene: TRBD1
J gene: TRBJ2-7
V gene: TRBV10-1
clone size: once
CDR3 DNA: TGCGCCAGCAGTGAAGTACGAAGCAGGGACAGACTGCCAAAAGGCTACGAGCAGTACTTC
CDR3 protein: CASSEVRSRDRLPKGYEQYF

D gene: .
J gene: TRBJ2-7
V gene: TRBV4-1
clone size: .
CDR3 DNA: TGCGCCAGCAGCCAAGATCGGGGGGCTGTTGGGTTTAGTAGGTACGAGCAGTACTTC
CDR3 protein: CASSQDRGAVGFSRYEQYF

D gene: .
J gene: TRBJ2-7
V gene: TRBV28
clone size: .
CDR3 DNA: TGTGCCAGCAGTTCCCCCCGAGCAGGGGACTCCTACGAGCAGTACTTC
CDR3 protein: CASSSPRAGDSYEQYF

D gene: TRBD2
J gene: TRBJ2-7
V gene: TRBV7-6
clone size: .
CDR3 DNA: TGTGCCAGCAGCATAGAACTAGCGGGAGGGTCCTACGAGCAGTACTTC
CDR3 protein: CASSIELAGGSYEQYF

D gene: .
J gene: TRBJ1-1
V gene: TRBV27
clone size: .
CDR3 DNA: TGTGCCAGCAGCAATGACAGGAACACTGAAGCTTTCTTT
CDR3 protein: CASSNDRNTEAFF

D gene: .
J gene: TRBJ2-5
V gene: TRBV27
clone size: once
CDR3 DNA: TGTGCCAGCAGTCCATGGGGGGCCCAAGAGACCCAGTACTTC
CDR3 protein: CASSPWGAQETQYF

D gene: TRBD2
J gene: TRBJ2-5
V gene: TRBV28
clone size: .
CDR3 DNA: TGTGCCAGCAGTTTATCGCTTTCTAGCGGGGCCCCAGAGACCCAGTACTTC
CDR3 protein: CASSLSLSSGAPETQYF

D gene: .
J gene: TRBJ2-1
V gene: TRBV18
clone size: .
CDR3 DNA: TGTGCCAGCTCCCCCCCTGGTGCGGTAGCGGACTACAATGAGCAGTTCTTC
CDR3 protein: CASSPPGAVADYNEQFF

D gene: .
J gene: TRBJ2-7
V gene: TRBV5-6
clone size: .
CDR3 DNA: TGTGCCAGCAGCTTCATAGCGGATGAGCAGTACTTC
CDR3 protein: CASSFIADEQYF

D gene: .
J gene: TRBJ2-3
V gene: TRBV4-2
clone size: once
CDR3 DNA: TGTGCCAGCAGCCAAGATGCCGTGACTCGTACTGACTTAGATACGCAGTATTTT
CDR3 protein: CASSQDAVTRTDLDTQYF

D gene: .
J gene: TRBJ1-2
V gene: TRBV5-1
clone size: .
CDR3 DNA: TGCGCCAGCAGTCGGACCGACTATGGCTACACCTTC
CDR3 protein: CASSRTDYGYTF

D gene: .
J gene: TRBJ2-7
V gene: TRBV7-2
clone size: .
CDR3 DNA: TGTGCCAGCAGCTTATCCCCGGGACACCCCGTCTACGAGCAGTACTTC
CDR3 protein: CASSLSPGHPVYEQYF